This T cell receptor (beta chain) was documented in a study of blood T cell repertoires in COVID-19. Overall study context: Sources were T cells, B-cell-depleted T cells, or PBMCs; the material itself was cDNA or gDNA.

Participants had their cohort set by participant-reported clinical history. In the study's own analysis: Estimation of nucleated cell counts was performed using reference gene primer amplification. Clones were read by immunoSEQ multiplex PCR, and TCRdb kept only the in-frame ones, dropping some. V and J calls and clone size follow that table, whereas D and trimming were derived from the DNA. This table holds hundreds of thousands of clones, roughly 82% found once. Germline CDR1 SGHVS, CDR2 FNYEAQ. With 5 bases clipped from V and 5 bases from J, the junction kept 15 bases outside the gene matches. This CDR3 is built from 16 residues.

The clonotype comes from a woman between 50 and 59 years old who had recovered from COVID-19. The specimen sequenced was PBMCs or T cells enriched from blood (not recorded which). This chain links TRBV7-6 with TRBJ2-7, with 7 bases that match TRBD1. The CDR3 protein is CASSPLSGTVGNEQYF. The CDR3 DNA reads TGTGCCAGCAGCCCACTCTCCGGGACAGTCGGGAACGAGCAGTACTTC.